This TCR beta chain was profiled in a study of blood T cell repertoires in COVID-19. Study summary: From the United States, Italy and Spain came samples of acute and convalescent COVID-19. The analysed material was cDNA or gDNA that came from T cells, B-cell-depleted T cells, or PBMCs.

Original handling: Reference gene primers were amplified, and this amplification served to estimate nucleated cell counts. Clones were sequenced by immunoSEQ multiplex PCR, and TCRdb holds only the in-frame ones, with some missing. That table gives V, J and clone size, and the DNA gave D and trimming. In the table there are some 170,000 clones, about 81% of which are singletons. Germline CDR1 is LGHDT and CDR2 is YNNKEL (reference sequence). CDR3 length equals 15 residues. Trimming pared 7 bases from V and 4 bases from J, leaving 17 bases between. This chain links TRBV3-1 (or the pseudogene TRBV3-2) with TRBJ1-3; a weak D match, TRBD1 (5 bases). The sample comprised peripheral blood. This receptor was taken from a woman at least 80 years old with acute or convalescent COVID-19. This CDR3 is CASTLSGGVGNTIYF. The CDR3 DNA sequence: TGTGCCAGCACCCTCAGTGGGGGGGTCGGAAACACCATATATTTT.